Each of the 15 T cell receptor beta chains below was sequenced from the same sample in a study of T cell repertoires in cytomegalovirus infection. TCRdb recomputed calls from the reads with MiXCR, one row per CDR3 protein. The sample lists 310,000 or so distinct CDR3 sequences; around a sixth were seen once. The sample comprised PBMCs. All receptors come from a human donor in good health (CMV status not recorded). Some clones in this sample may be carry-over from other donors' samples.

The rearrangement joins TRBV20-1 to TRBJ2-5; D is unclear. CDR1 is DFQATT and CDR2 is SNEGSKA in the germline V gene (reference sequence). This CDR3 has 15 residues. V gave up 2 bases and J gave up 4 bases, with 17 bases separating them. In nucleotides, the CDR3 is TGCAGTGCTAGACAAACGGACCCCTTCGCAGAGACCCAGTACTTC. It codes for CSARQTDPFAETQYF.

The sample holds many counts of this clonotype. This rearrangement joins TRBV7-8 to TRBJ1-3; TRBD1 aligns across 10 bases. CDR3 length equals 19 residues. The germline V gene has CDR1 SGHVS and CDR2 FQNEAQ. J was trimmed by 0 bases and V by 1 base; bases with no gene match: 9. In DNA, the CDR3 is TGTGCCAGCAGCTTAGTCGTGACAGGGGGCGACGTCTCTGGAAACACCATATATTTT. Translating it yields CASSLVVTGGDVSGNTIYF. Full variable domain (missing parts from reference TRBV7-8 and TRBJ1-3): GAGVSQSPRYKVAKRGQDVALRCDPISGHVSLFWYQQALGQGPEFLTYFQNEAQLDKSGLPSDRFFAERPEGSVSTLKIQRTQQEDSAVYLCASSLVVTGGDVSGNTIYFGEGSWLTVV.

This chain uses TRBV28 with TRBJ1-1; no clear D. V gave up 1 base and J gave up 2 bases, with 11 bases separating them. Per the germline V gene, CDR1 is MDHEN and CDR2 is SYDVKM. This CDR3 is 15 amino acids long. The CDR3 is CASSLSPGVNTEAFF. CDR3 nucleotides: TGTGCCAGCAGTTTATCGCCAGGAGTAAACACTGAAGCTTTCTTT. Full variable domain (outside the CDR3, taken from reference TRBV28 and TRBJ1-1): DVKVTQSSRYLVKRTGEKVFLECVQDMDHENMFWYRQDPGLGLRLIYFSYDVKMKEKGDIPEGYSVSREKKERFSLILESASTNQTSMYLCASSLSPGVNTEAFFGQGTRLTVV.

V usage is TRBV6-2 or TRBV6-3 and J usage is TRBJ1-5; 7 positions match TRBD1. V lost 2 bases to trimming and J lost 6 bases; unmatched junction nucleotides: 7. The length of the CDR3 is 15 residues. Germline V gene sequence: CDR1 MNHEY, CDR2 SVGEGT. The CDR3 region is CASSYLTGDGQPQHF. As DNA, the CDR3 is TGTGCCAGCAGTTACCTCACAGGGGATGGTCAGCCCCAGCATTTT.

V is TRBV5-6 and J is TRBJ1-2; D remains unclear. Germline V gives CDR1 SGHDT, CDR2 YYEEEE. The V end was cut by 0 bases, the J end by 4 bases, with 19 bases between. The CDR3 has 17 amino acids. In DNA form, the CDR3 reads TGTGCCAGCAGCTTGGAATGGAGGATACGATCGGGCTATGGCTACACCTTC. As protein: CASSLEWRIRSGYGYTF.

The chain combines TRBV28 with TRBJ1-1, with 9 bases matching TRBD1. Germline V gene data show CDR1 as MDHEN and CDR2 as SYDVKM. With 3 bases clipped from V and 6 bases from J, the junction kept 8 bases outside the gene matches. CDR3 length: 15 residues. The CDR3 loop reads CASSLPQGALPEAFF. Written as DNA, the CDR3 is TGTGCCAGCAGTTTGCCACAGGGGGCGCTTCCTGAAGCTTTCTTT.

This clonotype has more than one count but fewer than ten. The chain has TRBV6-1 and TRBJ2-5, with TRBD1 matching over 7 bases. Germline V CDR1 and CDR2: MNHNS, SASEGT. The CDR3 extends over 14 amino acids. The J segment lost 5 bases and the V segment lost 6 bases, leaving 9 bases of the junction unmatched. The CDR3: CASRGLGGSETQYF. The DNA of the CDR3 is TGTGCCAGCAGAGGGTTAGGGGGCTCGGAGACCCAGTACTTC.

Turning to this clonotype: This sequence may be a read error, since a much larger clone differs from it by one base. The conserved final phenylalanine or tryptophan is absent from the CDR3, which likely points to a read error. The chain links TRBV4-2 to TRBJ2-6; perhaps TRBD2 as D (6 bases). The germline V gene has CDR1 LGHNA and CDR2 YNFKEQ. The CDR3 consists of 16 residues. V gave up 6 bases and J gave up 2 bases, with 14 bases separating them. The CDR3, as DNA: TGTGCCAGCAGTCGCGAGCGGGTCACTGGGGCCAACGTCCTGACTTTA. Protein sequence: CASSRERVTGANVLTL.

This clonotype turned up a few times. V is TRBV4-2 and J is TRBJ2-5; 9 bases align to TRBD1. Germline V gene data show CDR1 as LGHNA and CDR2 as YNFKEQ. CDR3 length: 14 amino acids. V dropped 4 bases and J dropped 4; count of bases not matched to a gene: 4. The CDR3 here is CASSRGQGPETQYF. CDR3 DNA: TGTGCCAGCAGCCGAGGACAGGGGCCAGAGACCCAGTACTTC.

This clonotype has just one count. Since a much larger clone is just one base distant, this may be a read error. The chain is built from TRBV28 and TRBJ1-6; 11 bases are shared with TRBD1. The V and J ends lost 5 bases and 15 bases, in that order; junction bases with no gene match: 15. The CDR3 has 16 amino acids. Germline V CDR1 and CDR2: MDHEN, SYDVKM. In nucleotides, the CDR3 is TGTGCCAGCAGTCCCCGGACAGGGGGCCCTAGGGTGGGCCTCCACTTT. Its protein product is CASSPRTGGPRVGLHF.

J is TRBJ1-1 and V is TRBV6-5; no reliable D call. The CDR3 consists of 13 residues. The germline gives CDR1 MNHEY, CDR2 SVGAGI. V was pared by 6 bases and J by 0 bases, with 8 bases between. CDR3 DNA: TGTGCCAGCAGGTCATCTATGAACACTGAAGCTTTCTTT. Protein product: CASRSSMNTEAFF.

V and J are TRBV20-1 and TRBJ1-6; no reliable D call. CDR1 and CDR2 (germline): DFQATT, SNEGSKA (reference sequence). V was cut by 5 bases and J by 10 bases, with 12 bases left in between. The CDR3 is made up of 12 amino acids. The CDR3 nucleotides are TGCAGTGCTCTCGGCGGGGAGTCACCCCTCCACTTT. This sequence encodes CSALGGESPLHF.

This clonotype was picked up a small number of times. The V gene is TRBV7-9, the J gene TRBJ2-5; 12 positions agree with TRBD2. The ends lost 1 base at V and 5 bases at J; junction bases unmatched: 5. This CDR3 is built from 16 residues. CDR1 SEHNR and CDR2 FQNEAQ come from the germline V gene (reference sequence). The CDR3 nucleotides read TGTGCCAGCAGCTTAGATGGACTAGCGGGGTTGGAGACCCAGTACTTC. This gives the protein CASSLDGLAGLETQYF.

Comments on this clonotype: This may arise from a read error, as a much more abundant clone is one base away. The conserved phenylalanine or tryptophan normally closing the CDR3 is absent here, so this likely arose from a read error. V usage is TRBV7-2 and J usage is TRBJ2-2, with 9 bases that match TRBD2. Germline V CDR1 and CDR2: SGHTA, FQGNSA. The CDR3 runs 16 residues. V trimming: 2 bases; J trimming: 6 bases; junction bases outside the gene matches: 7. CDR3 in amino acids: CASSLIAGARPGELFS. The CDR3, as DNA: TGTGCCAGCAGCTTAATAGCGGGGGCCCGACCCGGGGAGCTGTTTTCT.

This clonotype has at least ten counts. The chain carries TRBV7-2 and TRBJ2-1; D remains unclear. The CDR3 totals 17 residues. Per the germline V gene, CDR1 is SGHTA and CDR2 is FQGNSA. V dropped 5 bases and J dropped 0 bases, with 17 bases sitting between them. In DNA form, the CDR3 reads TGTGCCAGCAGCAAGGCGCTATCCTGGCCCTCCTACAATGAGCAGTTCTTC. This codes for CASSKALSWPSYNEQFF.